These 18 T cell receptor beta chains were all obtained from the same sample, sequenced in a study of cytotoxic CD8 clonotypes in ibrutinib-treated CLL. This table comes from immunoSEQ multiplex PCR, and its TCRdb copy is limited to in-frame clones, with some not included. This table has some 150,000 clones, about 76% appearing once. Here the sequenced sample was PBMCs, taken after 24 months of ibrutinib treatment. The receptors stem from a human donor with chronic lymphocytic leukemia.

This chain connects TRBV7-6 to TRBJ2-1; TRBD1 or TRBD2 may be the D gene (6 bases each). Germline values: CDR1 SGHVS, CDR2 FNYEAQ. V lost 4 bases, J lost 7 bases, and 14 bases lay in between. The CDR3 spans 14 residues. The CDR3 spells CASSSTGAGNEQFF. The CDR3, as DNA: TGTGCCAGCAGCTCAACGGGGGCGGGGAATGAGCAGTTCTTC. The full variable domain, in which reference TRBV7-6 and TRBJ2-1 provide the parts outside the CDR3, is GAGVSQSPRYKVTKRGQDVALRCDPISGHVSLYWYRQALGQGPEFLTYFNYEAQQDKSGLPNDRFSAERPEGSISTLTIQRTEQRDSAMYRCASSSTGAGNEQFFGPGTRLTVL.

The chain links TRBV10-1 to TRBJ2-7, with D possibly matching TRBD2 (6 bases). Germline V CDR1 and CDR2: WNHNN, SYGVQD (reference sequence). The germline V and J ends were trimmed by 0 bases and 1 base, with 19 bases remaining between them. The CDR3 is made up of 18 amino acids. The CDR3 reads CASSESTRGTPGSYEQYF. In DNA form, the CDR3 reads TGCGCCAGCAGTGAGTCGACTCGGGGGACGCCGGGGTCCTACGAGCAGTACTTC.

This chain links TRBV27 with TRBJ1-5, with 7 bases aligning to TRBD1. This CDR3 is 13 amino acids long. Germline CDR1 reads MNHEY; CDR2 reads SMNVEV (reference sequence). Unmatched junction bases numbered 5, after V lost 5 bases and J lost 7 bases. CDR3 in DNA: TGTGCCAGCAGTCACACAGGGGAGCAGCCCCAGCATTTT. Amino acid sequence: CASSHTGEQPQHF.

The chain carries TRBV7-3 and TRBJ2-3; 7 nucleotides align to TRBD2. The ends lost 5 bases at V and 9 bases at J; junction bases unmatched: 8. Germline lookup yields CDR1 SGHTA and CDR2 FQGTGA. CDR3 length: 13 residues. CDR3 bases: TGTGCCAGCAGCCCGGCGGGGGTCGAGACGCAGTATTTT. It is translated as CASSPAGVETQYF.

The V and J genes are TRBV5-1 and TRBJ2-7, with D maybe TRBD2 (7 bases). V was shortened by 0 bases and J by 1 base, with 11 bases between the two germline ends. CDR1 SGHRS and CDR2 YFSETQ come from the germline V gene. CDR3 length: 15 amino acids. The CDR3 loop is CASSLAGGLSYEQYF. The CDR3 DNA is TGCGCCAGCAGCTTGGCGGGGGGCCTTTCCTACGAGCAGTACTTC. Filled out from reference TRBV5-1 and TRBJ2-7, the complete variable domain reads KAGVTQTPRYLIKTRGQQVTLSCSPISGHRSVSWYQQTPGQGLQFLFEYFSETQRNKGNFPGRFSGRQFSNSRSEMNVSTLELGDSALYLCASSLAGGLSYEQYFGPGTRLTVT.

The chain joins TRBV10-3 to TRBJ1-3, with D possibly TRBD1 on 5 matching bases. Deletions cut 10 bases from V and 0 bases from J, with 16 bases between. Germline lookup yields CDR1 ENHRY and CDR2 SYGVKD. This CDR3 has 15 residues. CDR3 amino acids: CASRGALSSGNTIYF. In DNA form, the CDR3 reads TGTGCCAGTAGGGGAGCTCTGAGCTCTGGAAACACCATATATTTT.

The chain has TRBV7-2 and TRBJ1-2, with D hard to call. The CDR3 extends over 14 amino acids. The V and J ends lost 0 bases and 5 bases respectively, with 10 bases between them. CDR1 is SGHTA, CDR2 FQGNSA, per germline. CDR3 sequence (DNA): TGTGCCAGCAGCTTAGCGCGCAGTCAATATGGCTACACCTTC. Its translation is CASSLARSQYGYTF. The variable domain in full, with the rest retrieved from reference TRBV7-2 and TRBJ1-2, is GAGVSQSPSNKVTEKGKDVELRCDPISGHTALYWYRQSLGQGLEFLIYFQGNSAPDKSGLPSDRFSAERTGGSVSTLTIQRTQQEDSAVYLCASSLARSQYGYTFGSGTRLTVV.

This clone appeared a few times. The chain uses TRBV11-2 and TRBJ2-1; 8 positions match TRBD1. The CDR3 has 15 residues. V trimming: 1 base; J trimming: 7 bases; junction bases outside the gene matches: 6. The V gene's germline CDR1 is SGHAT and CDR2 FQNNGV. The CDR3 sequence: CASSLGNRQGNEQFF. In DNA, the CDR3 is TGTGCCAGCAGCTTAGGGAACAGACAGGGGAATGAGCAGTTCTTC.

This chain joins TRBV27 and TRBJ1-2; TRBD1 might be the D (5 bases). The CDR3 covers 12 residues. V was pared by 6 bases and J by 3 bases, with 8 bases between. Looked up from germline, CDR1 is MNHEY and CDR2 is SMNVEV (reference sequence). This CDR3 is CASRGRYYGYTF. As DNA, the CDR3 is TGTGCCAGCAGGGGACGGTACTATGGCTACACCTTC.

This chain links TRBV7-2 with TRBJ1-2; 7 bases line up with TRBD1. The CDR3 has 12 amino acids. The V gene end was trimmed by 5 bases and the J gene end by 8 bases; junction bases not matched to a gene: 5. Germline CDR1 and CDR2: SGHTA and FQGNSA. CDR3 loop: CASSPDRMGYTF. DNA for the CDR3: TGTGCCAGCAGCCCGGACAGGATGGGCTACACCTTC.

The rearrangement links TRBV27 to TRBJ2-7; D is uncertain. Trimming cost V 2 bases and J 7 bases, with 6 bases left between them. The CDR3 runs 11 residues. Germline lookup yields CDR1 MNHEY and CDR2 SMNVEV (reference sequence). This CDR3 is CASSLGLEQYF. DNA of the CDR3: TGTGCCAGCAGTTTAGGTCTGGAGCAGTACTTC.

The rearrangement links TRBV30 to TRBJ2-3, with 7 bases identical to TRBD2. The CDR3 runs 11 residues. The V gene end was trimmed by 3 bases and the J gene end by 11 bases; junction bases not matched to a gene: 5. CDR1 is GTSNPN and CDR2 is SVGIG in the germline V gene (reference sequence). The CDR3 spells CAWRGLFQQYF. CDR3 nucleotides: TGTGCCTGGAGGGGACTATTCCAGCAGTATTTT.

This sequence joins TRBV5-1 and TRBJ2-3; either TRBD1 or TRBD2 may supply D (6 bases each). Per germline, CDR1 SGHRS and CDR2 YFSETQ. V shed 4 bases and J shed 0 bases, with 15 bases lying between them. The CDR3 has 16 amino acids. This chain's CDR3 is CASSPWGRGSTDTQYF. CDR3 nucleotide sequence: TGCGCCAGCAGCCCCTGGGGGCGGGGTAGCACAGATACGCAGTATTTT.

This chain links TRBV7-2 with TRBJ2-5; TRBD1 or TRBD2 may be the D gene (6 bases each). CDR3 length equals 15 residues. V was trimmed by 2 bases and J by 1 base, leaving 11 bases between them. Germline V gives CDR1 SGHTA, CDR2 FQGNSA. The CDR3 DNA is TGTGCCAGCAGCTTAAGTTGGGGGGCCCAAGAGACCCAGTACTTC. It is translated as CASSLSWGAQETQYF.

The genes are TRBV28 and TRBJ2-7; the match to TRBD1 covers 9 bases. The CDR3 extends over 18 amino acids. The J segment lost 2 bases and the V segment lost 2 bases, leaving 13 bases of the junction unmatched. CDR1 is MDHEN and CDR2 is SYDVKM in the germline V gene. CDR3 DNA sequence: TGTGCCAGCAGTTTAGGAGGGGGACAGGGAGTCGGGGCCTACGAGCAGTACTTC. Translated, it gives CASSLGGGQGVGAYEQYF.

The chain joins TRBV9 to TRBJ2-7, with TRBD1 matching over 7 bases. Trimming took 3 bases from V and 6 from J; bases not matched to a gene: 9. The CDR3 has 14 residues. Looked up from germline, CDR1 is SGDLS and CDR2 is YYNGEE. CDR3 DNA: TGTGCCAGCAGCGCGACTATGACAGGGATCGAGCAGTACTTC. Its protein is CASSATMTGIEQYF.

The chain recombines TRBV28 with TRBJ2-3, with 8 bases identical to TRBD2. CDR1 is MDHEN and CDR2 is SYDVKM in the germline V gene. Losses at the gene ends were 9 bases for V and 1 base for J; bases not matched to a gene: 12. The CDR3 is 16 amino acids. The CDR3 bases are TGTGCCAGTCGAGGCGGGGGAGCGGGGGGCACAGATACGCAGTATTTT. Its translation is CASRGGGAGGTDTQYF. Filled out from reference TRBV28 and TRBJ2-3, the complete variable domain reads DVKVTQSSRYLVKRTGEKVFLECVQDMDHENMFWYRQDPGLGLRLIYFSYDVKMKEKGDIPEGYSVSREKKERFSLILESASTNQTSMYLCASRGGGAGGTDTQYFGPGTRLTVL.

The table lists this clone with many counts. The gene calls are TRBV2 and TRBJ1-5; D is perhaps TRBD1 (5 bases). V was shortened by 6 bases and J by 6 bases, with 18 bases between the two germline ends. The CDR3 runs to 15 residues. The V gene's germline CDR1 is SNHLY and CDR2 FYNNEI. As DNA, the CDR3 is TGTGCCAGCAGCGGGGACCACCCGGGGGGTCAGCCCCAGCATTTT. Its translation: CASSGDHPGGQPQHF.